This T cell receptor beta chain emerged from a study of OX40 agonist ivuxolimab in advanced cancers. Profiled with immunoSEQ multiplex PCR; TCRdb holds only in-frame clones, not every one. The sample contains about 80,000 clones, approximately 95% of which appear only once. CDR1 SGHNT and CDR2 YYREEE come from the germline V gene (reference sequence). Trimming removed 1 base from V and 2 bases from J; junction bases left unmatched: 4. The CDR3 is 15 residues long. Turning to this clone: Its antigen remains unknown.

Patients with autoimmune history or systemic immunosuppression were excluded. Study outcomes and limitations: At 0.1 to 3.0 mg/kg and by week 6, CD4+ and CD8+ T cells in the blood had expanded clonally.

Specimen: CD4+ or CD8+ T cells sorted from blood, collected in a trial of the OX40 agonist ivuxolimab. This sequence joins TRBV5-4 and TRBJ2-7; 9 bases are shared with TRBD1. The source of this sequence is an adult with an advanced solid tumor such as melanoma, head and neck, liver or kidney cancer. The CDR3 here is CASSLSGTGPYEQYF. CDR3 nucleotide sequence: TGTGCCAGCAGCTTGTCCGGGACAGGGCCCTACGAGCAGTACTTC.